This TCR beta chain was found in a study of CD8 T cells in Susac syndrome. With regard to this clonotype: The target antigen is unknown.

Study-level findings and limits: The TCR sequencing and HLA analysis in the study involved a relatively small number of individuals, as the study acknowledged.

The CDR3 runs 13 residues. CDR1 is SGHDN, CDR2 FVKESK, per germline. After removal of 1 base from V and 10 bases from J, the junction contained 3 bases not matched to a gene. An amount of RNA that ranged from roughly 0.5 to 1 ug was reverse transcribed with random hexamers. The amplification used immunoSEQ multiplex PCR on TCR beta CDR3; it spanned 54 Vbeta and 13 Jbeta. MiXCR was run by TCRdb on the immunoSEQ multiplex PCR reads, yielding one entry per CDR3 protein. Of roughly 60,000 distinct CDR3 sequences listed, roughly 92% are singletons. Healthy donors matched for age and sex were used as controls. TEMRA cells were enriched by FACS, while CD8+ and CD4+ T cells were obtained through a negative isolation that was performed magnetically.

This clonotype originated in a human donor in good health. The sample comprised CD8+ T cells from PBMCs. This sequence joins TRBV14 and TRBJ2-1; 8 nucleotides match TRBD2. The CDR3 here is CASSQGPGGEQFF. The CDR3 DNA sequence: TGTGCCAGCAGCCAAGGTCCGGGAGGGGAGCAGTTCTTC.